This T cell receptor (beta chain) appears in the sequencing data of a study of T cells after yellow fever vaccination. Study-level background: SMART-Seq v4 Ultra Low Input prepared libraries from low-cell fractions. Study conclusions and caveats: Once the booster was given, most primary-vaccination clones reappeared, at just over 95% for CD4 and more than 85% for CD8.

A universal primer site and UMIs were added as TCR cDNA was made by 5'RACE template switching. TCRdb reprocessed the 5' RACE reads via MiXCR and lists one record per CDR3 protein. This sample has about 160,000 distinct CDR3 sequences, with under 7.5% found just once. The CDR3 is 12 amino acids. Trimming removed 6 bases at V and 12 bases at J, with 17 bases between. In regard to this clonotype: Its antigen is as yet unknown. This sequence may be a read error, since a much larger clone differs from it by one base.

The material was CD4+ T cells sorted from PBMCs, obtained roughly 5 days after the first yellow fever vaccination. V gene TRBV12-3 or TRBV12-4 combines with J gene TRBJ1-1; D gene uncertain. This receptor was taken from a man in his late teens or twenties who received the YFV17D yellow fever vaccine. The CDR3, as DNA: TGTGCCAGCAGCCCGCTCCATGGGAGGTCTTTCTTT. Its translation is CASSPLHGRSFF.